This is a list of T cell receptor beta chains from one sample in a study of cytomegalovirus exposure and HLA in healthy donors. Using immunoSEQ multiplex PCR, the repertoire was profiled, and TCRdb retains in-frame clones only, with some absent. Of roughly 150,000 clones detected, around 90% appear once; the ten largest clones hold about 2.7%. Sequencing used PBMCs. Receptors originate from a man aged 18 to 30 in good health and CMV-seronegative. CDR3s include the opening cysteine and the closing phenylalanine or tryptophan. The order of the fields is D gene, V gene, J gene, clone size, CDR3 DNA, CDR3 protein. The D gene is left open where the match is weak. Clone size, where shown, is once, few, many, or a class for clones that have expanded.

d_call: TRBD1
v_call: TRBV19
j_call: TRBJ2-7
clone_size: NA
cdr3_nt: TGTGCCAGTAGTATCGGGACAGGGGAAACCTACGAGCAGTACTTC
cdr3_aa: CASSIGTGETYEQYF

d_call: NA
v_call: TRBV28
j_call: TRBJ2-7
clone_size: NA
cdr3_nt: TGTGCCAGCAAAGATACCTCAACAGGGAGCTCCTACGAGCAGTACTTC
cdr3_aa: CASKDTSTGSSYEQYF

d_call: NA
v_call: TRBV4-2
j_call: TRBJ1-3
clone_size: NA
cdr3_nt: TGTGCCAGCAGCCAAGAAAATCGTGGAAACACCATATATTTT
cdr3_aa: CASSQENRGNTIYF

d_call: NA
v_call: TRBV27
j_call: TRBJ2-1
clone_size: NA
cdr3_nt: TGTGCCAGCAGTACCTCGGACATCAATGAGCAGTTCTTC
cdr3_aa: CASSTSDINEQFF

d_call: TRBD1
v_call: TRBV4-3
j_call: TRBJ2-7
clone_size: NA
cdr3_nt: TGCGCCAGCAGCCAAGTAGTTAGGACAGGGTCCTACGAGCAGTACTTC
cdr3_aa: CASSQVVRTGSYEQYF

d_call: NA
v_call: TRBV6-1
j_call: TRBJ2-2
clone_size: NA
cdr3_nt: TGTGCCAGCAGTCACCGGGGCACCGGGGAGCTGTTTTTT
cdr3_aa: CASSHRGTGELFF

d_call: TRBD2
v_call: TRBV7-7
j_call: TRBJ2-3
clone_size: NA
cdr3_nt: TGTGCTAGCAGCCCAACTAGCGGGAGCCCCCGGCAATATTTT
cdr3_aa: CASSPTSGSPRQYF

d_call: NA
v_call: TRBV19
j_call: TRBJ2-2
clone_size: NA
cdr3_nt: TGTGCCAGTACGACGGGCGGGGTTCCCGGGGAGCTGTTTTTT
cdr3_aa: CASTTGGVPGELFF

d_call: TRBD2
v_call: TRBV6-1
j_call: TRBJ2-5
clone_size: NA
cdr3_nt: TGTGCCAGCAATAGACAACTAGCGGCCCAAGAGACCCAGTACTTC
cdr3_aa: CASNRQLAAQETQYF

d_call: NA
v_call: TRBV4-1
j_call: TRBJ1-6
clone_size: NA
cdr3_nt: TGCGCCAGCAGACCAAGGCTCGGGGTTTCTAATTCACCCCTCCACTTT
cdr3_aa: CASRPRLGVSNSPLHF

d_call: TRBD1
v_call: TRBV6-5
j_call: TRBJ2-7
clone_size: NA
cdr3_nt: TGTGCCAGCAGTTACTCGTGGACAGGGGGTAACTACGAGCAGTACTTC
cdr3_aa: CASSYSWTGGNYEQYF

d_call: TRBD1
v_call: TRBV27
j_call: TRBJ1-6
clone_size: NA
cdr3_nt: TGTGCCAGCTTAGGGGGCCCCTATAATTCACCCCTCCACTTT
cdr3_aa: CASLGGPYNSPLHF

d_call: NA
v_call: TRBV5-1
j_call: TRBJ2-5
clone_size: NA
cdr3_nt: TGCGCCAGCAGGGTATTCACTCAAGAGACCCAGTACTTC
cdr3_aa: CASRVFTQETQYF

d_call: NA
v_call: TRBV6-5
j_call: TRBJ2-1
clone_size: NA
cdr3_nt: TGTGCCAGCACCCTCGGCCAGGGCTATGAGCAGTTCTTC
cdr3_aa: CASTLGQGYEQFF

d_call: TRBD1
v_call: TRBV6-1
j_call: TRBJ2-3
clone_size: NA
cdr3_nt: TGTGTAATTCAGGGGGATGCGGGAGATACGCAGTATTTT
cdr3_aa: CVIQGDAGDTQYF

d_call: NA
v_call: TRBV4-1
j_call: TRBJ1-2
clone_size: NA
cdr3_nt: TGCGCCAGCAGCCAAGTCGGAAGGGGCTATGGCTACACCTTC
cdr3_aa: CASSQVGRGYGYTF

d_call: NA
v_call: TRBV30
j_call: TRBJ1-2
clone_size: NA
cdr3_nt: TGTGCCTGGATGGAGGGCTATGGCTACACCTTC
cdr3_aa: CAWMEGYGYTF

d_call: NA
v_call: TRBV12-1
j_call: TRBJ1-2
clone_size: NA
cdr3_nt: TGTGCCAGCAGCTTTAAAGACATGGACTATGGCTACACCTTC
cdr3_aa: CASSFKDMDYGYTF

d_call: NA
v_call: TRBV2
j_call: TRBJ1-5
clone_size: NA
cdr3_nt: TGTGCCAGCAGTGAATTCAGGGAGGGCCAGCCCCAGCATTTT
cdr3_aa: CASSEFREGQPQHF

d_call: NA
v_call: TRBV5-8
j_call: TRBJ1-5
clone_size: NA
cdr3_nt: TGTGCCAGCAGCCGAAGCGGGACGGTCTATAGCAATCAGCCCCAGCATTTT
cdr3_aa: CASSRSGTVYSNQPQHF

d_call: TRBD1
v_call: TRBV4-1
j_call: TRBJ1-6
clone_size: NA
cdr3_nt: TGCGCCAGCAGCCCCCGGGACAGGGATAATTCACCCCTCCACTTT
cdr3_aa: CASSPRDRDNSPLHF

d_call: TRBD1
v_call: TRBV18
j_call: TRBJ2-5
clone_size: NA
cdr3_nt: TGTGCCAGCTCACCACCAAATTTTCGGACAGGGGATGCGGAGACCCAGTACTTC
cdr3_aa: CASSPPNFRTGDAETQYF

d_call: TRBD1
v_call: TRBV7-8
j_call: TRBJ2-7
clone_size: NA
cdr3_nt: TGTGCCAGCAGCTCCGGACAGGGGAACGAGCAGTACTTC
cdr3_aa: CASSSGQGNEQYF

d_call: TRBD1
v_call: TRBV28
j_call: TRBJ1-2
clone_size: NA
cdr3_nt: TGTGCCAGCAGTTTGACAGGGGGCGCCGGCTATGGCTACACCTTC
cdr3_aa: CASSLTGGAGYGYTF

d_call: TRBD1
v_call: TRBV28
j_call: TRBJ1-1
clone_size: NA
cdr3_nt: TGTGCCAGCAGTTTCGGGACAGTGAATGGTTGGACTGGAGCTTTCTTT
cdr3_aa: CASSFGTVNGWTGAFF

d_call: NA
v_call: TRBV5-1
j_call: TRBJ2-2
clone_size: NA
cdr3_nt: TGCGCCAGCAGCCCGTACAGGAACACCGGGGAGCTGTTTTTT
cdr3_aa: CASSPYRNTGELFF

d_call: NA
v_call: TRBV6-1
j_call: TRBJ2-3
clone_size: NA
cdr3_nt: TGTGCCAGCAGTGAACGGGAGACAGATACGCAGTATTTT
cdr3_aa: CASSERETDTQYF

d_call: TRBD1
v_call: TRBV7-9
j_call: TRBJ2-7
clone_size: NA
cdr3_nt: TGTGCCAGCAGCTATACCGGGACAGGGGTGGACGAGCAGTACTTC
cdr3_aa: CASSYTGTGVDEQYF

d_call: NA
v_call: TRBV5-1
j_call: TRBJ1-4
clone_size: NA
cdr3_nt: TGCGCCAGCAGCCCACAGACTAGCGATGAAAAACTGTTTTTT
cdr3_aa: CASSPQTSDEKLFF

d_call: TRBD1
v_call: TRBV7-9
j_call: TRBJ1-1
clone_size: few
cdr3_nt: TGTGCCAGCAGCCCTATACCGGGACAGGGCGAAGCTTTCTTT
cdr3_aa: CASSPIPGQGEAFF

d_call: NA
v_call: TRBV27
j_call: TRBJ2-7
clone_size: NA
cdr3_nt: TGTGCCAGCAGTTCTTCCTACGAGCAGTACTTC
cdr3_aa: CASSSSYEQYF

d_call: NA
v_call: TRBV28
j_call: TRBJ2-7
clone_size: NA
cdr3_nt: TGTGCCAGTATGGGGCTCTACGAGCAGTACTTC
cdr3_aa: CASMGLYEQYF

d_call: TRBD1
v_call: TRBV11-2
j_call: TRBJ1-2
clone_size: NA
cdr3_nt: TGTGCCAGCAGCACGAGCCGGGACAGGGTTACCGGCTACACCTTC
cdr3_aa: CASSTSRDRVTGYTF

d_call: TRBD1
v_call: TRBV5-1
j_call: TRBJ1-4
clone_size: NA
cdr3_nt: TGCGCCAGCCGGACAGGGGGCTATGAAAAACTGTTTTTT
cdr3_aa: CASRTGGYEKLFF

d_call: NA
v_call: TRBV5-1
j_call: TRBJ2-3
clone_size: NA
cdr3_nt: TGCGCCAGCAGCTTGGAAAGCAGGAACACAGATACGCAGTATTTT
cdr3_aa: CASSLESRNTDTQYF

d_call: NA
v_call: TRBV6-1
j_call: TRBJ2-2
clone_size: once
cdr3_nt: TGTGCCAGCAGCAGGCTTACCGGGGAGCTGTTTTTT
cdr3_aa: CASSRLTGELFF

d_call: NA
v_call: TRBV25-1
j_call: TRBJ1-4
clone_size: NA
cdr3_nt: TGTGCCAGCAGTGCACCATTTTTCTCAGCAACTAATGAAAAACTGTTTTTT
cdr3_aa: CASSAPFFSATNEKLFF

d_call: NA
v_call: TRBV11-3
j_call: TRBJ2-3
clone_size: NA
cdr3_nt: TGTGCCAGCAGCTTATCTCTAGGCGGTACGCAGTATTTT
cdr3_aa: CASSLSLGGTQYF

d_call: TRBD1
v_call: TRBV7-6
j_call: TRBJ2-5
clone_size: NA
cdr3_nt: TGTGCCAGCAGCCCCAGCCGGGACAGGGGGCTTGAGACCCAGTACTTC
cdr3_aa: CASSPSRDRGLETQYF

d_call: TRBD1
v_call: TRBV6-5
j_call: TRBJ2-1
clone_size: NA
cdr3_nt: TGTGCCAGCACTGGACAGGGCAATGAGCAGTTCTTC
cdr3_aa: CASTGQGNEQFF

d_call: TRBD1
v_call: TRBV6-1
j_call: TRBJ2-1
clone_size: once
cdr3_nt: TGTGCCAGCGGTTCCCCGAGACAGGGGCTCTATGAGCAGTTCTTC
cdr3_aa: CASGSPRQGLYEQFF

d_call: NA
v_call: TRBV6-5
j_call: TRBJ1-3
clone_size: once
cdr3_nt: TGTGCCAGCAGTTACTCGTCAGGGCCTGGAAACACCATATATTTT
cdr3_aa: CASSYSSGPGNTIYF

d_call: NA
v_call: TRBV2
j_call: TRBJ2-1
clone_size: NA
cdr3_nt: TGTGCCAGCAGTAGAGACAGTCCCCCCAATGAGCAGTTCTTC
cdr3_aa: CASSRDSPPNEQFF

d_call: NA
v_call: TRBV25-1
j_call: TRBJ2-1
clone_size: NA
cdr3_nt: TGTGCCAGCAGTGAACCGGGCGGGAATGAGCAGTTCTTC
cdr3_aa: CASSEPGGNEQFF

d_call: TRBD1
v_call: TRBV18
j_call: TRBJ1-1
clone_size: NA
cdr3_nt: TGTGCCAGCTCACGAAGAAAGACAGGGGAGTTAGGCACTGAAGCTTTCTTT
cdr3_aa: CASSRRKTGELGTEAFF

d_call: NA
v_call: TRBV28
j_call: TRBJ1-5
clone_size: NA
cdr3_nt: TGTGCCAGCAGTAATCATGCGGGGCGCCAGGGTAAAGGTCCCCAGCATTTT
cdr3_aa: CASSNHAGRQGKGPQHF

d_call: NA
v_call: TRBV6-1
j_call: TRBJ2-5
clone_size: once
cdr3_nt: TGTGCCAGCAGTGGCGGGCATTCCGAGGTAGAGACCCAGTACTTC
cdr3_aa: CASSGGHSEVETQYF

d_call: TRBD2
v_call: TRBV10-3
j_call: TRBJ2-2
clone_size: NA
cdr3_nt: TGTGCCATCAGTGAGTCGACGGGAGGCACCGGGGAGCTGTTTTTT
cdr3_aa: CAISESTGGTGELFF

d_call: NA
v_call: TRBV30
j_call: TRBJ2-5
clone_size: NA
cdr3_nt: TGTGCCTGGCGAAGATACAACCAAGAGACCCAGTACTTC
cdr3_aa: CAWRRYNQETQYF

d_call: TRBD2
v_call: TRBV4-1
j_call: TRBJ2-1
clone_size: NA
cdr3_nt: TGCGCCAGCAGCCCCAAGTTTTTGCGGGAGAGGGTGAATGAGCAGTTCTTC
cdr3_aa: CASSPKFLRERVNEQFF

d_call: TRBD1
v_call: TRBV28
j_call: TRBJ1-5
clone_size: NA
cdr3_nt: TGTGCCAGCAGTGGACAGGCCCTCAAGTGGCCCCAGCATTTT
cdr3_aa: CASSGQALKWPQHF

d_call: TRBD1
v_call: TRBV7-6
j_call: TRBJ1-5
clone_size: NA
cdr3_nt: TGTGCCAGCAGCTTAGCGGGAGGACAGGGCAGTCAGCCCCAGCATTTT
cdr3_aa: CASSLAGGQGSQPQHF

d_call: NA
v_call: TRBV27
j_call: TRBJ2-1
clone_size: NA
cdr3_nt: TGTGCCAGCAGTTGGGGCCCGGACAATGAGCAGTTCTTC
cdr3_aa: CASSWGPDNEQFF

d_call: NA
v_call: TRBV10-3
j_call: TRBJ2-6
clone_size: NA
cdr3_nt: TGTGCCATCAGGGGACAAGGTCAGAAACCGGGGGCCAACGTCCTGACTTTC
cdr3_aa: CAIRGQGQKPGANVLTF

d_call: NA
v_call: TRBV5-6
j_call: TRBJ2-6
clone_size: NA
cdr3_nt: TGTGCCAGCAGTTTTACTGGGGCCAACGTCCTGACTTTC
cdr3_aa: CASSFTGANVLTF

d_call: NA
v_call: TRBV9
j_call: TRBJ1-1
clone_size: NA
cdr3_nt: TGTGCCAGCAGCGTAGTCGTTGAAGCTTTCTTT
cdr3_aa: CASSVVVEAFF

d_call: TRBD2
v_call: TRBV27
j_call: TRBJ2-7
clone_size: NA
cdr3_nt: TGTGCCAGCAGTTTATCGATCGGGGGGTCTGGCGAGCAGTACTTC
cdr3_aa: CASSLSIGGSGEQYF